In this sample, the clone carrying this T cell receptor (beta chain) turned up once. Antigen specificity is unknown. This specimen belongs to a study of T cell responses to AZD1222 COVID-19 vaccine. Background on the study: Analyses pooled second doses at about 4 or about 12 weeks. Overall study findings and caveats: Across the whole spike, CD4 TCRs peaked at regions 160-218 and 743-854. Following two doses of AZD1222, Spike-specific TCR breadth and depth rose. Repertoire collection took place solely once the T cell response had peaked.

TCRdb's table, derived via immunoSEQ multiplex PCR, lists solely in-frame clones and lacks some. Of approximately 100,000 clones detected, roughly 90% appear once; the ten largest clones hold 4% to 5%. Trimming at V came to 6 bases and at J to 0 bases, leaving 3 bases not matched to a gene. The CDR3 loop spans 15 amino acids. Per germline, CDR1 SGDLS and CDR2 YYNGEE. V usage is TRBV9 and J usage is TRBJ2-1; 10 bases line up with TRBD2. Material: peripheral blood, obtained on day 0 of AZD1222 vaccination. The receptor was derived from an adult in good health. The CDR3, as DNA: TGTGCCAGCACGCCTAGCGGGGGCTCCTACAATGAGCAGTTCTTC. Amino acids: CASTPSGGSYNEQFF.